The T cell receptor beta chain under discussion was sequenced for a study of Ad26.COV2.S vaccination and SARS-CoV-2 variants. Overall study: Doses of Ad26.COV2.S were injected into muscle once or twice, 56 days apart. Notes on the study in general: Comparable non-spike TCR breadth was observed in vaccine and placebo recipients.

Germline V gene sequence: CDR1 SNHLY, CDR2 FYNNEI. This CDR3 has 14 residues. Trimming cost V 9 bases and J 8 bases; bases outside gene matches: 9. The sample's treatment: roughly 20 received Ad26.COV2.S at low or high dose, single or two shots; about 5 received placebo; per-sample allocation not given. Collection of the samples took place on day 63 after the first injection of vaccine or placebo. Sequencing was performed with immunoSEQ multiplex PCR; in TCRdb, only in-frame clones are kept and a portion is missing. The sample has about 420,000 clones, around 89% seen once. To note about this clone: Its antigen is unknown.

The sequencing here drew on peripheral blood, taken in a trial of Ad26.COV2.S vaccine versus placebo. V is TRBV2 and J is TRBJ2-1; 11 nucleotides match TRBD2. This TCR was recovered from a person aged 18-60 years who received the Ad26.COV2.S COVID-19 vaccine or a placebo. CDR3 in DNA: TGTGCCAGTAAAGCCGGGACTAGCGGCGATGAGCAGTTCTTC. Translation gives CASKAGTSGDEQFF. The full variable domain, with the rest looked up from reference TRBV2 and TRBJ2-1, is EPEVTQTPSHQVTQMGQEVILRCVPISNHLYFYWYRQILGQKVEFLVSFYNNEISEKSEIFDDQFSVERPDGSNFTLKIRSTKLEDSAMYFCASKAGTSGDEQFFGPGTRLTVL.